This section outlines one T cell receptor beta chain sequence together with its context. Its antigen is not identified. Study results and caveats: Tumor memory CD4+ T cell TCR gene usage clustered with blood and lymph node memory CD4+ cells and lymph node naive CD4+ cells.

Semi-nested PCR with Nested Universal Primer A followed constant-region reverse priming of full-length variable regions. From the 5' RACE reads, TCRdb called clonotypes with MiXCR, one entry per CDR3 protein. This table has 35,000 to 50,000 distinct CDR3 sequences, 25% to 35% appearing once. Germline V gives CDR1 MDHEN, CDR2 SYDVKM. V shed 4 bases and J shed 7 bases, with 2 bases lying between them. The CDR3 contains 10 residues. The chain carries TRBV28 and TRBJ2-1; D gene unclear. The TCR comes from a female donor with breast cancer. Sequences were obtained from tumor-infiltrating memory CD4+ T cells sorted from the breast tumor. Subset defined: memory CD4+ T cells, CD4+CD45RO+CD25-. The CDR3 region is CASSYNEQFF. The DNA for the CDR3 is TGTGCCAGCAGTTATAATGAGCAGTTCTTC.